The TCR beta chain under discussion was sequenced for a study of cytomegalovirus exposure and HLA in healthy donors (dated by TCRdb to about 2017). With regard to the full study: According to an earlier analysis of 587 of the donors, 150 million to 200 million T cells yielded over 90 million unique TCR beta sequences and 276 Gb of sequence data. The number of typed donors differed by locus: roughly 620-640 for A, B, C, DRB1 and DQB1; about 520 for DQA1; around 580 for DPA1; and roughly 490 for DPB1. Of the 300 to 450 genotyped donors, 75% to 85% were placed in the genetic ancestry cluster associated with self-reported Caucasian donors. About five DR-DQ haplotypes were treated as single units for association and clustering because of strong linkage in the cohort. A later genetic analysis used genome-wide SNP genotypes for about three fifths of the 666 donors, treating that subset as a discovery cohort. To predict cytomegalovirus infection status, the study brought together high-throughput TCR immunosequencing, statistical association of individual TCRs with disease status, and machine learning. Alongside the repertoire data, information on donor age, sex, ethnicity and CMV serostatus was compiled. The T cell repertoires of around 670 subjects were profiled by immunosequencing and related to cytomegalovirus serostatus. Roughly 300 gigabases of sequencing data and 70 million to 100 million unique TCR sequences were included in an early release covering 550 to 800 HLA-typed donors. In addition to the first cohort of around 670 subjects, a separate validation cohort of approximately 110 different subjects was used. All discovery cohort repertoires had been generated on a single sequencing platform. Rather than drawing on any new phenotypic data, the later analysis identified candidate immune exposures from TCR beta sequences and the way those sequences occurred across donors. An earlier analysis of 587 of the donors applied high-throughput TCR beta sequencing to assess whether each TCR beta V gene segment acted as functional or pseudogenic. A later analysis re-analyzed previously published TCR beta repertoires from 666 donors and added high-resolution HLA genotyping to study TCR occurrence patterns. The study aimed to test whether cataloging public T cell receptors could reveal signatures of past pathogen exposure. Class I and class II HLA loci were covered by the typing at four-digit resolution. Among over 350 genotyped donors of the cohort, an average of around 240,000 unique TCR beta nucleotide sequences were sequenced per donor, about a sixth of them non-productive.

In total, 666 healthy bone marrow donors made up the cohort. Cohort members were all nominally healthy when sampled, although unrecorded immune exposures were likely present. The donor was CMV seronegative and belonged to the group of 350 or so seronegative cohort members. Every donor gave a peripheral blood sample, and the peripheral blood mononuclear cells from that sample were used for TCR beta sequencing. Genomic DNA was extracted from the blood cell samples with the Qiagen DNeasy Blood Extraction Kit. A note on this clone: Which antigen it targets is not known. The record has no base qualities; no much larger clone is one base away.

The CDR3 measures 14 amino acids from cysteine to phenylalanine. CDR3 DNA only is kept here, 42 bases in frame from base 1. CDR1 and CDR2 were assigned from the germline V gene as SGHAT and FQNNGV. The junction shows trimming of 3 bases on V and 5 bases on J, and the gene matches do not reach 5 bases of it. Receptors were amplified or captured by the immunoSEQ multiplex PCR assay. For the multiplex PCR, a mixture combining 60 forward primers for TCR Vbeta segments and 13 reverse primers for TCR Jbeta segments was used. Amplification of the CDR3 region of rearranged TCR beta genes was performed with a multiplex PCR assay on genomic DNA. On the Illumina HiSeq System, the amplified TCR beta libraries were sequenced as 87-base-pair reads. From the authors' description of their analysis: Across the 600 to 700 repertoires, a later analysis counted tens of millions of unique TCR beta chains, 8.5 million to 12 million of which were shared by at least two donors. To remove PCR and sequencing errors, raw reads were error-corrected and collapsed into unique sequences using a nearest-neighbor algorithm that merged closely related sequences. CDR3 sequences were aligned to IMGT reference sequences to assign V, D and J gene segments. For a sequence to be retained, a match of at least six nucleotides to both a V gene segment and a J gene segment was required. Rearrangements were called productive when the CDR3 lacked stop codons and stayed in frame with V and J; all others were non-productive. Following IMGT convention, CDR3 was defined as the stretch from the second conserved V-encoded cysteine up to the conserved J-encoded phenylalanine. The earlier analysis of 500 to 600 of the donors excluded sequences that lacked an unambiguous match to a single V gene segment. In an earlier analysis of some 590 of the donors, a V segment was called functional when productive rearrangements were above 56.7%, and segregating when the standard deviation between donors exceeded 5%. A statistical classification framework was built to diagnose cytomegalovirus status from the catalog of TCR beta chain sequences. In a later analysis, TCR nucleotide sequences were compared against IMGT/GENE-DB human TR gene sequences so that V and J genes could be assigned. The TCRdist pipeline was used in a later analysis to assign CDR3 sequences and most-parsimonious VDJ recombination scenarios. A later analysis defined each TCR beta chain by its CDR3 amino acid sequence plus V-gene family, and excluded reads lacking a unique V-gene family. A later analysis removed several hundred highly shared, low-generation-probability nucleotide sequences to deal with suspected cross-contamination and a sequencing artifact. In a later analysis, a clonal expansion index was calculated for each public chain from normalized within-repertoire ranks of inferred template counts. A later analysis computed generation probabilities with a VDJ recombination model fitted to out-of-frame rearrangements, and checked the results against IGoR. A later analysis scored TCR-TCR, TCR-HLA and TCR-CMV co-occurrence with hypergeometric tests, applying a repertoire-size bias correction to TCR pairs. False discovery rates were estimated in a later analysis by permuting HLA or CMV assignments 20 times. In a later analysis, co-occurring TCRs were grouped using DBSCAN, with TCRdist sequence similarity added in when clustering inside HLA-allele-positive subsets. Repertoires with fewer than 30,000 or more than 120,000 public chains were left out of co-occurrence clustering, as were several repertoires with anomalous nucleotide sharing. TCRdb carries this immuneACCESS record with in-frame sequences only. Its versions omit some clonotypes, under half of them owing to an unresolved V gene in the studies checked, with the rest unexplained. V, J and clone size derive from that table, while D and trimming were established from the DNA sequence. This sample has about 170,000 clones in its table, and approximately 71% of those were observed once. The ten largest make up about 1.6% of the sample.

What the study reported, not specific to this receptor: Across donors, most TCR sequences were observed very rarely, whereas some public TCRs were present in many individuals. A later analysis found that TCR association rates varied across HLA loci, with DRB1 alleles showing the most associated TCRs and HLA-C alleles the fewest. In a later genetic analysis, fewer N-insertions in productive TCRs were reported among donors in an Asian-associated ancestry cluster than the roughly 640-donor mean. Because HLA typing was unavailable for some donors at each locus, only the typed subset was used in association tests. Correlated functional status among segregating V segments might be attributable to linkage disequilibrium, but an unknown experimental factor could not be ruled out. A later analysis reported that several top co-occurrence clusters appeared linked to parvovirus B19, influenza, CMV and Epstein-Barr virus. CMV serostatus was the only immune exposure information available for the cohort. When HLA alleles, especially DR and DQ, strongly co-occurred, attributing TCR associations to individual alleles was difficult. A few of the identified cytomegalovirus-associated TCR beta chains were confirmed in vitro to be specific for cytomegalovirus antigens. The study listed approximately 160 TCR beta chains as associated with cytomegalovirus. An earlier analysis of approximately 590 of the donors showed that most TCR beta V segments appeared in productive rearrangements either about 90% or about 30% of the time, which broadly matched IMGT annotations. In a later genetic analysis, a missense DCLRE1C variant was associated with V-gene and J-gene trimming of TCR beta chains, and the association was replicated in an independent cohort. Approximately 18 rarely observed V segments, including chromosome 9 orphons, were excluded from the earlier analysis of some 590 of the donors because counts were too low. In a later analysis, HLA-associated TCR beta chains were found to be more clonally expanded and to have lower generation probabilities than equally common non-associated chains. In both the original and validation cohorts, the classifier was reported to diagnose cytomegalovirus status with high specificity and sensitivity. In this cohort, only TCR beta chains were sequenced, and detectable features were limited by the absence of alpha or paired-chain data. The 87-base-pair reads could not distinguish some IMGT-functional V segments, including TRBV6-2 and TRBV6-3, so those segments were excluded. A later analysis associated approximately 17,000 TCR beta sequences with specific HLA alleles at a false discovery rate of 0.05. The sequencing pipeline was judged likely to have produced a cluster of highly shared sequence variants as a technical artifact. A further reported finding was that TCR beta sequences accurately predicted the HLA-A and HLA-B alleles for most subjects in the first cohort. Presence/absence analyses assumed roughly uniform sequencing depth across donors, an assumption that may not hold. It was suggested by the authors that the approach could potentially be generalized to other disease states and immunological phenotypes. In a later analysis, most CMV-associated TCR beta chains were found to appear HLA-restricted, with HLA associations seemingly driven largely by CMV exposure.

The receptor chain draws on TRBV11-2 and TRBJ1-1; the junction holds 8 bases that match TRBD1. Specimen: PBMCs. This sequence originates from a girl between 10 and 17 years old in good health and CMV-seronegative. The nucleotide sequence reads TGTGCCAGCAGCTTTGGACAGGGCGAGACTGAAGCTTTCTTT. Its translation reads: CASSFGQGETEAFF.